The 9 T cell receptor beta chains below were found in one sample sequenced in a study of blood T cell repertoires in COVID-19. Only in-frame clones appear in the TCRdb table, and some are missing; sequencing was by immunoSEQ multiplex PCR. The repertoire holds about 200,000 clones, with approximately 79% as singletons. Sequencing was carried out using peripheral blood. The receptor set was obtained from a man aged 50 to 59 who had recovered from COVID-19.

The chain couples TRBV10-3 to TRBJ2-5, with D possibly matching TRBD1 (5 bases). This CDR3 has 13 amino acids. Germline values: CDR1 ENHRY, CDR2 SYGVKD. The V gene lost 4 bases and the J gene lost 2 bases, with 8 bases spanning the gap. In DNA form, the CDR3 reads TGTGCCATCAGTGGGGGCGGTCAAGAGACCCAGTACTTC. The encoded protein is CAISGGGQETQYF.

In this sample, this clone turned up once. The chain employs TRBV10-3 and TRBJ2-5; D possibly corresponds to TRBD1 (5 bases). Germline CDR1 ENHRY, CDR2 SYGVKD. This CDR3 spans 15 amino acids. The germline V and J ends were trimmed by 0 bases and 5 bases, with 13 bases remaining between them. This CDR3 reads CAISESVGAGETQYF. In DNA form, the CDR3 reads TGTGCCATCAGTGAGTCCGTTGGGGCTGGGGAGACCCAGTACTTC.

The rearrangement uses TRBV5-1 and TRBJ1-6; D remains unclear. Germline V gene data show CDR1 as SGHRS and CDR2 as YFSETQ. The V and J ends lost 5 bases and 10 bases respectively, with 16 bases between them. This CDR3 has 14 amino acids. The CDR3 coding sequence is TGCGCCAGCAGAGCGGCCCCCTCTGGGTCACCCCTCCACTTT. As protein: CASRAAPSGSPLHF.

The chain has TRBV9 and TRBJ2-7, with D possibly matching TRBD1 (5 bases). Trimming cost V 0 bases and J 3 bases, with 10 bases left between them. CDR3 size: 14 residues. Germline V gene lookup returns CDR1 SGDLS and CDR2 YYNGEE. CDR3 amino acids: CASSVGLGDYEQYF. The CDR3 coding sequence is TGTGCCAGCAGCGTAGGTTTAGGGGACTACGAGCAGTACTTC.

In this sample, this clone turned up once. J is TRBJ2-1 and V is TRBV7-6; TRBD2 matches 9 bases. V dropped 5 bases and J dropped 7; count of bases not matched to a gene: 12. This CDR3 is 16 amino acids long. Germline CDR1 reads SGHVS; CDR2 reads FNYEAQ. The CDR3 DNA sequence: TGTGCCAGCAGCGCGCCGACTAGCGGAATTTGGAATGAGCAGTTCTTC. It encodes CASSAPTSGIWNEQFF. Variable domain in full (rest from reference TRBV7-6 and TRBJ2-1): GAGVSQSPRYKVTKRGQDVALRCDPISGHVSLYWYRQALGQGPEFLTYFNYEAQQDKSGLPNDRFSAERPEGSISTLTIQRTEQRDSAMYRCASSAPTSGIWNEQFFGPGTRLTVL.

The CDR3 loop reads CASSSRDRGSDEQFF. CDR3 in DNA: TGTGCCAGCAGCTCTCGGGACAGGGGGTCCGATGAGCAGTTCTTC. The chain couples TRBV7-7 to TRBJ2-1; 11 bases are a match to TRBD1. CDR3 length: 15 residues. Germline V gives CDR1 SSHAT, CDR2 FNYEAQ (reference sequence). J gave up 8 bases and V 4 bases, and 7 bases lay outside the gene matches. The full variable domain, rest sourced from reference TRBV7-7 and TRBJ2-1, is GAGVSQSPRYKVTKRGQDVTLRCDPISSHATLYWYQQALGQGPEFLTYFNYEAQPDKSGLPSDRFSAERPEGSISTLTIQRTEQRDSAMYRCASSSRDRGSDEQFFGPGTRLTVL.

The V gene is TRBV27, the J gene TRBJ2-7; the D gene is possibly TRBD1 (6 bases). The CDR3 is 16 residues long. V lost 6 bases and J lost 4, with 22 bases in between. Germline V gives CDR1 MNHEY, CDR2 SMNVEV (reference sequence). CDR3: CASSTGKERLWYEQYF. CDR3 nucleotides: TGTGCCAGCAGCACAGGGAAGGAGAGGTTGTGGTACGAGCAGTACTTC.

CDR3 region: CASSDRDFLRHEQYF. The CDR3 region has the DNA TGTGCCAGCAGTGACCGGGACTTTCTCCGTCACGAGCAGTACTTC. V and J are TRBV6-1 and TRBJ2-7; TRBD2 might be the D (6 bases). Germline CDR1 MNHNS, CDR2 SASEGT. Trimming stripped 3 bases from V and 5 bases from J, with 17 bases between. This CDR3 has 15 amino acids.

The chain joins TRBV15 to TRBJ2-5; 7 bases align to TRBD1. This CDR3 region has 13 residues. Trimming took 8 bases from V and 2 from J; bases not matched to a gene: 5. From germline, CDR1 is LNHNV and CDR2 YYDKDF (reference sequence). The CDR3 is CATHHRGQETQYF. The CDR3 DNA sequence: TGTGCCACCCATCACAGGGGACAAGAGACCCAGTACTTC.